This T cell receptor (beta chain) was obtained from a study of T cells in narcolepsy (dated by TCRdb to between 2017 and 2018). Context from the whole study: Healthy control donors were enrolled in the study alongside patients who had narcolepsy type 1 or type 2 (NT1, NT2). The study sought autoreactive T cells targeting hypocretin neuron self-antigens (hypocretin, TRIB2) in narcolepsy patients, using TCR Vbeta sequencing to track clonotypes in blood and CSF. On the study overall, not on this receptor specifically: No sequences matching autoreactive T cell clones were contained in some blood memory CD4+ repertoires from patients and controls. Plots that compared CSF and blood CD4+ T cell clonotypes from the same patient highlighted HCRT-specific and TRIB2-specific autoreactive clonotypes. Autoreactive clonotypes were reported to be detected serially in the blood of the same patients and of different patients, but not in the blood of healthy controls. Patients and controls had comparable numbers of sequenced blood memory CD4+ clonotypes, averaging about 40,000 and 33,000, respectively.

For TCR Vbeta sequencing, memory CD4+ T cells were sorted ex vivo from the peripheral blood of narcolepsy patients and healthy controls. This clone appeared once. Its antigen remains unidentified. There are no base qualities to consult, and no much larger clone falls within one base. The method behind the library was the immunoSEQ multiplex PCR assay. The immuneACCESS repertoire file appears here via TCRdb, limited to in-frame rearrangements. These files lack a portion of the clones; in checked studies, under half of the deficit traces to unresolved V genes, and the cause of the others is not known. The sample table records around 31,000 clones; 78% of these occur just once. 1.2% of the sample is in the top ten clones. The CDR3 runs 16 amino acids, cysteine and phenylalanine included. Only the CDR3 DNA is retained, 48 bases long and in frame from the first base. Based on the germline V gene, the CDR1 and CDR2 sequences are LGHNA and YNFKEQ. Germline trimming amounts to 0 bases on V and 5 bases on J, with 6 as the count of junction bases outside the gene matches.

Sequenced material: CD45RA- memory CD4+ T cells from PBMCs. Sample cell subset or site, as interpreted from the label and publication: memory T cells sorted ex vivo from peripheral blood. The sequence derives from a human donor with narcolepsy. The V and J genes are TRBV4-2 and TRBJ2-3, with 9 middle bases fitting TRBD2. The DNA sequence follows: TGTGCCAGCAGCCAAGATTCTGGTAGCGGGGGAGATACGCAGTATTTT. Translation gives CASSQDSGSGGDTQYF.